Below, one TCR beta chain is given with its context. Its antigen target is currently unknown. No base quality information exists; no much larger clone differs at one position. There are 14 amino acids in the CDR3, from cysteine to phenylalanine inclusive. Just CDR3 DNA is preserved here, 42 bases in frame from base 1. Via the germline V gene, CDR1 is SGHRS and CDR2 YFSETQ. The germline V and J ends show losses of 2 bases and 9 bases respectively, and no gene match explains 6 bases of the junction. To sequence the TCRbeta CDR3 region, genomic DNA was isolated from the sorted cells. The immunoSEQ Assay was used to sequence the TCRbeta CDR3 regions. The source is immuneACCESS, and TCRdb retained only in-frame sequences with V and J called. Part of the clones is not carried over; for the studies checked, unresolved V genes explain less than half of this, and the remainder is unexplained. The sample profile shows 40,000 to 60,000 clones; 80% to 85% of them were found once. Of the sample, about 3% falls within the top ten clones.

Patients with autoimmune disease history or receiving systemic immunosuppression were excluded from the trial. In every dose cohort, peripheral blood was drawn for TCR sequencing at baseline, cycle 4 day 1, and cycle 7 day 1. The samples were drawn from a first-in-human, open-label, multicenter phase I dose-escalation trial of ivuxolimab. Adults with locally advanced or metastatic melanoma, renal cell, hepatocellular, or head and neck squamous cell carcinoma were enrolled in the trial. CD4+ and CD8+ T cells were sorted separately from peripheral blood before TCR sequencing. This entry is derived from a study of OX40 agonist ivuxolimab in advanced cancers. For the study in its entirety: Ivuxolimab was a fully human IgG2 agonistic monoclonal antibody targeting the costimulatory receptor OX40 (CD134). Intravenous ivuxolimab was administered to patients every 2 weeks at six dose levels: 0.01, 0.1, 0.3, 1.5, 3 and 10 mg/kg. Among the 52 dose-escalation patients, roughly 20 had hepatocellular carcinoma, 15 melanoma, 9 renal cell carcinoma and 9 head and neck cancer. A male proportion of around 81% and a mean age of approximately 58 years, ranging from 23 to 79, were recorded for the dose-escalation cohort. Patients were allowed to have had prior anti-PD-1, anti-PD-L1 or anti-CTLA-4 therapy, and roughly two fifths of the dose-escalation patients had been treated with checkpoint inhibitors. Partial responses occurred in three dose-escalation patients: two with cutaneous melanoma and one with hepatocellular carcinoma. The purpose of peripheral TCRbeta sequencing was to test whether ivuxolimab changed TCR sequence diversity and led to clonal T-cell expansion. The paper reports the monotherapy dose-escalation portion (N of about 52 patients) of the phase I ivuxolimab trial. Study-wide conclusions, independent of this receptor: Low levels of normalized T-cell clonal expansion were also shown by some nonresponding patients. After ivuxolimab, expanded clones were on average more numerous among CD8+ T cells than among CD4+ T cells. In the 0.1-3.0 mg/kg groups, partial responders were among the patients with the lowest normalized peripheral clonal expansion, particularly in CD8+ T cells. At doses from 0.1 to 3.0 mg/kg, clonal expansion was seen in both CD4+ and CD8+ blood T cells between baseline and week 6. Antigen specificity was not determined for the clonally expanded peripheral T cells.

Sequencing used CD4+ or CD8+ T cells sorted from blood, obtained in a trial of the OX40 agonist ivuxolimab. The TCR was taken from an adult with an advanced solid tumor such as melanoma, head and neck, liver or kidney cancer. Here the chain combines TRBV5-1 and TRBJ2-7; the central 12 bases match TRBD1. The nucleotides are TGCGCCAGCAGCTTAGGGACAGGGGGCTTGGTGCAGTACTTC. The translation is CASSLGTGGLVQYF.